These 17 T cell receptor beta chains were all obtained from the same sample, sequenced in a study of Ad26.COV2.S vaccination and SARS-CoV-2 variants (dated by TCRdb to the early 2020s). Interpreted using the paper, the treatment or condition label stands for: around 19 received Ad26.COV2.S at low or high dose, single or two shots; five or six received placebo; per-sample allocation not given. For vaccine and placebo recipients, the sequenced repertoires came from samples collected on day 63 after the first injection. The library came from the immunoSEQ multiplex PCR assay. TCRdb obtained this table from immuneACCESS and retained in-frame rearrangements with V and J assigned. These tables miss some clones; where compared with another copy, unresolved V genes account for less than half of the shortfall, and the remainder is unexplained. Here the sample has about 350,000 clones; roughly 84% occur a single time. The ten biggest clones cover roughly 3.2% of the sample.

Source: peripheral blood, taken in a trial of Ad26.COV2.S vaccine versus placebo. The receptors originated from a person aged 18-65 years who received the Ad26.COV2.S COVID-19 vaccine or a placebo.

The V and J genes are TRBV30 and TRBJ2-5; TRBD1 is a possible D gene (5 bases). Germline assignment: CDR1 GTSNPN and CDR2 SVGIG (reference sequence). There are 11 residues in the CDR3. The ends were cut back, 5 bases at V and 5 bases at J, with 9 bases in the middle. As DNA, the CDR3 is TGTGCCTGGCAGGGAATGGAGACCCAGTACTTC. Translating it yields CAWQGMETQYF.

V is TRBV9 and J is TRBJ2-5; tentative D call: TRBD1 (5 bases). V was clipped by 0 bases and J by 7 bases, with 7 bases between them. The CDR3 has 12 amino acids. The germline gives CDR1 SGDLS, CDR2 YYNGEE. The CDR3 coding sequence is TGTGCCAGCAGCGTAGCTAGGGGGACCCAGTACTTC. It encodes CASSVARGTQYF.

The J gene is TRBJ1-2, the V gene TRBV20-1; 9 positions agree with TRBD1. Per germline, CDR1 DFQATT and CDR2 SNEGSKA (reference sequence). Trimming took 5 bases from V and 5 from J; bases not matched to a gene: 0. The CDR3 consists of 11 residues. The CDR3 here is CSAGTGYGYTF. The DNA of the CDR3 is TGCAGTGCTGGGACAGGGTATGGCTACACCTTC.

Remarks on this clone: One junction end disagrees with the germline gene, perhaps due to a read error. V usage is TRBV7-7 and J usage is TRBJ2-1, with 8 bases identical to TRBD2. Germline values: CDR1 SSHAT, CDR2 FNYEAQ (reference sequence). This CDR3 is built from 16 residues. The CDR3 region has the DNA TGTGCTAGCAGCCTCGGGGGGGAGACCTCCTACAATGAGCAGTTCTTC. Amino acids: CASSLGGETSYNEQFF. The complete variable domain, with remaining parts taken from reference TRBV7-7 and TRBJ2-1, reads GAGVSQSPRYKVTKRGQDVTLRCDPISSHATLYWYQQALGQGPEFLTYFNYEAQPDKSGLPSDRFSAERPEGSISTLTIQRTEQRDSAMYRCASSLGGETSYNEQFFGPGTRLTVL.

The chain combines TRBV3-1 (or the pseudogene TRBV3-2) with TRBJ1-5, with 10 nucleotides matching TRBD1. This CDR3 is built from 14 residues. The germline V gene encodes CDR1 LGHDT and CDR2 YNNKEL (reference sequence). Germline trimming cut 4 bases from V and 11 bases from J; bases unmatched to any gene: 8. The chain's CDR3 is CASSLGTGEGAQHF. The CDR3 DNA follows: TGTGCCAGCAGCCTCGGGACAGGGGAAGGGGCCCAGCATTTT.

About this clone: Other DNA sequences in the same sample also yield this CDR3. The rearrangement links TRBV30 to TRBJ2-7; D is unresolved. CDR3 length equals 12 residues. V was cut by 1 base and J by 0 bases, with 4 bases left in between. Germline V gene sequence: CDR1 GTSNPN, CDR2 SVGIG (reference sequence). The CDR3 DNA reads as TGTGCCTGGAGTGACAGCTCCTACGAGCAGTACTTC. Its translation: CAWSDSSYEQYF.

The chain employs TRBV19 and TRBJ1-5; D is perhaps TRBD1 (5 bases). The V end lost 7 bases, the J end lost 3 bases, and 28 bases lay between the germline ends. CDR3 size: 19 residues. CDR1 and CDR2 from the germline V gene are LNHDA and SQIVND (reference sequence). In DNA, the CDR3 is TGTGCCAGTACCCTTGGACGGTCGAAAGTATGGGACCACAATCAGCCCCAGCATTTT. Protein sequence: CASTLGRSKVWDHNQPQHF.

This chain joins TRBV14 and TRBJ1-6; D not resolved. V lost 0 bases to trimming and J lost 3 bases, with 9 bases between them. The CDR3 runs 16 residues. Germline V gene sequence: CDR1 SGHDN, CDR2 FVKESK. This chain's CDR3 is CASSQEPAGYNSPLHF. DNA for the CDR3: TGTGCCAGCAGCCAAGAGCCGGCCGGCTATAATTCACCCCTCCACTTT.

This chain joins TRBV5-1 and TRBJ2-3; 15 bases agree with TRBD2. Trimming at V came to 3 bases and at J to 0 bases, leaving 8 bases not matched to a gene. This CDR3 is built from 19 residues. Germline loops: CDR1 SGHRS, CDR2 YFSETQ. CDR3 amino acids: CASSYLGLAGGSSTDTQYF. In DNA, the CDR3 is TGCGCCAGCAGCTACTTAGGACTAGCGGGGGGGTCTAGCACAGATACGCAGTATTTT.

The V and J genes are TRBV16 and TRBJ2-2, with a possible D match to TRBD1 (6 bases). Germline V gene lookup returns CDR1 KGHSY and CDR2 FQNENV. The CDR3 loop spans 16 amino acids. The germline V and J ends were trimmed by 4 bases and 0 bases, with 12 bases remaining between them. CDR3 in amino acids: CASSPLGGSNTGELFF. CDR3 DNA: TGTGCCAGCAGCCCCCTAGGGGGTTCGAACACCGGGGAGCTGTTTTTT.

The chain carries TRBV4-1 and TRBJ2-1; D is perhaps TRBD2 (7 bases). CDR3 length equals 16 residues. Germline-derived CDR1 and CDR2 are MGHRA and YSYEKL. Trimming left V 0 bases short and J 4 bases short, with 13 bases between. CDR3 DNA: TGCGCCAGCAGCCAAGATGTGCGGGGGACATACAATGAGCAGTTCTTC. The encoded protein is CASSQDVRGTYNEQFF.

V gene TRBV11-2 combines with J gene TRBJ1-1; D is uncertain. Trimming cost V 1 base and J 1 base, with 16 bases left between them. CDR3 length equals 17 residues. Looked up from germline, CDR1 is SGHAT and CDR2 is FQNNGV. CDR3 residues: CASSLAGPPYTNTEAFF. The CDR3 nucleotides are TGTGCCAGCAGCTTAGCGGGTCCCCCCTATACGAACACTGAAGCTTTCTTT.

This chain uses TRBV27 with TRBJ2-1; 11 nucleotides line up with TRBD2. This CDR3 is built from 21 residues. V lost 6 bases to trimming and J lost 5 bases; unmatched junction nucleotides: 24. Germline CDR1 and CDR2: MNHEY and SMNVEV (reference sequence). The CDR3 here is CASSRDRGYLLAGERDNEQFF. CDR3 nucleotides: TGTGCCAGCAGCCGAGACAGGGGCTATCTACTAGCGGGGGAGAGGGACAATGAGCAGTTCTTC.

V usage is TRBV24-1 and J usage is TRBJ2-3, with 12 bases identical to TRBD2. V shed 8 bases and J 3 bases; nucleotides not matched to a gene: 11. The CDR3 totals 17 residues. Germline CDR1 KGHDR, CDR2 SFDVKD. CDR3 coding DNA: TGTGCCACCAAAGTGGGCACTAGCGGGGGGACGACAGATACGCAGTATTTT. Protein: CATKVGTSGGTTDTQYF.

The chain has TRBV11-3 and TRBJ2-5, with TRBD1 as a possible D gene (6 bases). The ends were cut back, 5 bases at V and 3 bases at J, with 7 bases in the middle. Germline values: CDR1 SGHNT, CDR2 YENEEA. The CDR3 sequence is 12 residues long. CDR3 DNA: TGTGCCAGCAGCCCAGGGGAAGAGACCCAGTACTTC. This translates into CASSPGEETQYF.

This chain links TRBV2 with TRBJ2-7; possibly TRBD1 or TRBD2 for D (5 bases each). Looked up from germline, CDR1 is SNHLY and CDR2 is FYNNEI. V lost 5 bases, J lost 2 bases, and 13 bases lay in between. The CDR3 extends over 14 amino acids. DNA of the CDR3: TGTGCCAGCAGTCTGGGGACGTTCACCTACGAGCAGTACTTC. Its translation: CASSLGTFTYEQYF. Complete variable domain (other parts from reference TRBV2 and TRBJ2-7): EPEVTQTPSHQVTQMGQEVILRCVPISNHLYFYWYRQILGQKVEFLVSFYNNEISEKSEIFDDQFSVERPDGSNFTLKIRSTKLEDSAMYFCASSLGTFTYEQYFGPGTRLTVT.

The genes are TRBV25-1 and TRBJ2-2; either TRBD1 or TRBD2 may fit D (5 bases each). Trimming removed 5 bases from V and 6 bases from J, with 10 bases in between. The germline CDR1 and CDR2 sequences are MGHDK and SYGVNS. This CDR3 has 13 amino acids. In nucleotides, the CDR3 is TGTGCCAGCAGTCCCCTGGGGGCCGGGGAGCTGTTTTTT. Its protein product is CASSPLGAGELFF.